What follows describes a single T cell receptor (beta chain). Its specificity is unknown. In the PCR, 60 Vbeta and 13 Jbeta primers were used. The method was immunoSEQ multiplex PCR; TCRdb's version includes in-frame clones alone and lacks a portion of them. The sample has 200,000 or so clones, roughly nine tenths seen once; the top ten hold 0.2% to 0.3%. This entry is derived from a study of cytomegalovirus exposure and HLA in healthy donors. Study-wide findings and caveats: Trimming of TCR beta V- and J-genes showed a link, identified in a later analysis, to a missense DCLRE1C variant.

The sequenced material came from PBMCs. The sequence came from a girl less than two years old in good health and CMV-seronegative.

The CDR3 protein is CASSFNKGAMSYEQYF. The CDR3 nucleotides are TGTGCCAGCAGCTTCAACAAAGGGGCGATGTCCTACGAGCAGTACTTC. The gene calls are TRBV28 and TRBJ2-7; D might be TRBD1 (5 bases). The CDR3 consists of 16 residues. V lost 6 bases to trimming and J lost 1 base, with 19 bases between them. Per germline, CDR1 MDHEN and CDR2 SYDVKM.